The 32 T cell receptor beta chains given below trace back to one sample, sequenced in a study of blood T cells in healthy people across ages. The use of a sample-barcoded 5' primer and a J-beta primer mix characterized a second PCR of roughly 7 to 11 cycles. TCRdb itself ran the 5' RACE reads through MiXCR, one entry per CDR3 protein. The table lists a few hundred thousand distinct CDR3 sequences, about 25% of them singletons. Sequencing input: blood. The receptors were sampled from an older woman in good health.

This clonotype came up a few times. The chain is built from TRBV6-2 or TRBV6-3 and TRBJ2-3; 12 bases fit TRBD2. The germline gives CDR1 MNHEY, CDR2 SVGEGT. This CDR3 has 18 residues. V shed 5 bases, J shed 0 bases, and the junction held 9 bases outside the gene matches. The CDR3 DNA follows: TGTGCCAGCAGTCCGTGGACTAGCGGGGCTACTAGCACAGATACGCAGTATTTT. Residues: CASSPWTSGATSTDTQYF.

The rearrangement joins TRBV3-1 to TRBJ1-6; no clear D. Germline CDR1 is LGHDT and CDR2 is YNNKEL (reference sequence). The CDR3 has 15 residues. V lost 3 bases to trimming and J lost 7 bases, with 13 bases between them. The CDR3 region is CASSHSSFSNSPLHF. In nucleotides, the CDR3 is TGTGCCAGCAGCCACTCCTCATTTTCGAATTCACCCCTCCACTTT.

This clonotype has a single count. The chain couples TRBV9 to TRBJ2-1, with 8 bases aligning to TRBD1. Per germline, CDR1 SGDLS and CDR2 YYNGEE. Trimming at V came to 2 bases and at J to 2 bases, leaving 3 bases not matched to a gene. The CDR3 contains 15 residues. CDR3 residues: CASSVQQGAYNEQFF. In DNA form, the CDR3 reads TGTGCCAGCAGCGTTCAACAGGGGGCCTACAATGAGCAGTTCTTC.

The chain has TRBV12-3 or TRBV12-4 and TRBJ2-5; D unresolved. V lost 5 bases to trimming and J lost 4 bases, with 20 bases between them. CDR3 length equals 16 residues. CDR3 region: CASSPSLAFPGETQYF. The CDR3, as DNA: TGTGCCAGCAGTCCCAGCTTAGCTTTCCCCGGAGAGACCCAGTACTTC.

V gene TRBV5-6 combines with J gene TRBJ2-1; 8 bases fit TRBD1. The CDR3 runs to 17 residues. Germline CDR1 reads SGHDT; CDR2 reads YYEEEE. V dropped 4 bases and J dropped 0; count of bases not matched to a gene: 9. The CDR3 protein is CASSPTGTGGSYNEQFF. The CDR3, as DNA: TGTGCCAGCAGCCCAACGGGAACAGGGGGCTCCTACAATGAGCAGTTCTTC.

In the case of this clonotype: This clone may be a read error of a much larger clone one base away. The CDR3 does not end in the conserved phenylalanine or tryptophan, so this is likely a read error. The chain combines TRBV10-2 with TRBJ2-7; no definite D call. The CDR3 contains 11 residues. V lost 5 bases to trimming and J lost 3 bases, with 5 bases between them. Germline values: CDR1 WSHSY, CDR2 SAAADI. The CDR3: CASSWGYEQYL. DNA for the CDR3: TGCGCCAGCAGTTGGGGCTACGAGCAGTACCTC.

This chain links TRBV7-2 with TRBJ2-2, with D maybe TRBD1 (5 bases). V was trimmed by 2 bases and J by 6 bases, leaving 16 bases between them. CDR3 length equals 16 residues. CDR1 and CDR2 (germline): SGHTA, FQGNSA. The CDR3 coding sequence is TGTGCCAGCAGCTTACAGCAGGGTATAGGGTCCGGGGAGCTGTTTTTT. Its protein is CASSLQQGIGSGELFF.

This clonotype was seen only a few times. The chain joins TRBV6-2 or TRBV6-3 to TRBJ2-5, with TRBD2 as a possible D gene (7 bases). V shed 7 bases and J shed 5 bases, with 17 bases lying between them. CDR3 length: 14 amino acids. The germline gives CDR1 MNHEY, CDR2 SVGEGT. CDR3 sequence reads: CASIRGGAGETQYF. CDR3 DNA sequence: TGTGCCAGCATCAGAGGGGGGGCTGGTGAGACCCAGTACTTC.

This clonotype was seen more than once but under ten times. This rearrangement joins TRBV6-5 to TRBJ1-5, with TRBD1 as a possible D gene (5 bases). V lost 2 bases and J 2 bases, leaving 10 bases between the germline ends. CDR3 length: 15 amino acids. Germline V lookup: CDR1 MNHEY, CDR2 SVGAGI. CDR3 coding DNA: TGTGCCAGCAGTTACGCGGGGACCCGCAATCAGCCCCAGCATTTT. Translating gives CASSYAGTRNQPQHF.

Turning to this clonotype: At one end the junction does not follow the germline gene, possibly because of a read error. This chain links TRBV5-6 with TRBJ2-7, with D possibly TRBD1 on 5 matching bases. The CDR3 is made up of 11 amino acids. The germline CDR1 and CDR2 sequences are SGHDT and YYEEEE. The CDR3 bases are TGTGCCAGCAGCTTTTCAGGGTGGAACGTCTTC. It is translated as CASSFSGWNVF.

This clonotype was seen many times. The chain recombines TRBV7-2 with TRBJ1-1; possible D gene TRBD1, 5 bases. Germline loops: CDR1 SGHTA, CDR2 FQGNSA. The CDR3 has 13 residues. V was pared by 6 bases and J by 1 base, with 9 bases between. DNA of the CDR3: TGTGCCAGCAGTTCCCAGGGGAACACTGAAGCTTTCTTT. Protein product: CASSSQGNTEAFF.

This clonotype occurred many times. The chain employs TRBV20-1 and TRBJ1-1; TRBD1 is a possible D gene (6 bases). The CDR3 contains 15 residues. Germline values: CDR1 DFQATT, CDR2 SNEGSKA (reference sequence). Trimming took off 3 bases at V and 3 bases at J, with 17 bases between the two ends. The CDR3 sequence: CSASPRPGADTEAFF. CDR3 bases: TGCAGTGCTAGTCCCCGGCCGGGGGCGGACACTGAAGCTTTCTTT.

The CDR3 DNA sequence: TGCGCCAGCAGCCCCCTGGGGGCCGGGGAGCTGTTTTTT. Encoded protein: CASSPLGAGELFF. The gene calls are TRBV5-1 and TRBJ2-2, with D perhaps matching TRBD1 or TRBD2 (5 bases each). The CDR3 extends over 13 amino acids. CDR1 SGHRS and CDR2 YFSETQ come from the germline V gene. The V end lost 4 bases, the J end lost 6 bases, and 10 bases lay between the germline ends.

In this sample, this clonotype turned up a few times. The rearrangement uses TRBV6-1 and TRBJ2-7, with a possible D match to TRBD2 (6 bases). This CDR3 is built from 14 residues. CDR1 MNHNS and CDR2 SASEGT come from the germline V gene. The germline V and J ends were trimmed by 7 bases and 3 bases, with 16 bases remaining between them. This CDR3 reads CASTFSWGVYEQYF. CDR3 nucleotides: TGTGCCAGCACCTTCTCTTGGGGGGTCTACGAGCAGTACTTC.

The sample holds a few counts of this clonotype. The germline gene is not matched at one end of the junction; a read error may be the cause. The chain carries TRBV7-2 and TRBJ1-2; 9 bases map to TRBD1. The CDR3 has 14 amino acids. CDR1 SGHTA and CDR2 FQGNSA come from the germline V gene. The CDR3 DNA follows: TGTGCCGGCAGTTTGCCGGGACAGGGAGATAGCTACACCTTC. It encodes CAGSLPGQGDSYTF.

This chain links TRBV3-1 with TRBJ2-2, with TRBD1 as a possible D gene (5 bases). Germline V gives CDR1 LGHDT, CDR2 YNNKEL (reference sequence). The V end was cut by 0 bases, the J end by 0 bases, with 8 bases between. The CDR3 covers 16 residues. The CDR3: CASSQDQGSNTGELFF. CDR3 DNA sequence: TGTGCCAGCAGCCAAGATCAGGGCTCGAACACCGGGGAGCTGTTTTTT.

CDR3 sequence: CASSLYARDTIVYEQYF. As DNA, the CDR3 is TGTGCCAGCAGCTTGTACGCCCGGGACACCATAGTCTACGAGCAGTACTTC. The rearrangement uses TRBV5-5 and TRBJ2-7; possibly TRBD1 for D (6 bases). CDR1 is SGHKS, CDR2 YYEKEE, per germline (reference sequence). The CDR3 covers 17 residues. Trimming left V 1 base short and J 3 bases short, with 20 bases between.

Only a few counts were recorded for this clonotype. This rearrangement joins TRBV6-2 or TRBV6-3 to TRBJ1-1, with TRBD1 identical over 11 bases. The CDR3 runs 13 residues. Germline CDR1 and CDR2: MNHEY and SVGEGT. Trimming took 8 bases from V and 6 from J; bases not matched to a gene: 5. The CDR3 DNA sequence: TGTGCCAGCGGACAGGGGGCTATCGCTGAAGCTTTCTTT. Translated: CASGQGAIAEAFF.

The chain has TRBV7-8 and TRBJ2-1; 9 bases fit TRBD2. The V and J ends lost 1 base and 6 bases, in that order; junction bases with no gene match: 7. Germline assignment: CDR1 SGHVS and CDR2 FQNEAQ. This CDR3 is built from 16 residues. The CDR3 here is CASSLVGTSRPNEQFF. The CDR3 region has the DNA TGTGCCAGCAGCTTAGTTGGGACTAGCAGACCCAATGAGCAGTTCTTC.

This chain joins TRBV5-1 and TRBJ2-3; 14 bases line up with TRBD2. The CDR3 sequence is 19 residues long. V lost 2 bases to trimming and J lost 2 bases; unmatched junction nucleotides: 10. Germline CDR1 is SGHRS and CDR2 is YFSETQ. The chain's CDR3 is CASSFGLAGGLTSTDTQYF. The CDR3 DNA sequence: TGCGCCAGCAGCTTTGGACTAGCGGGGGGACTAACATCCACAGATACGCAGTATTTT.

This clonotype was seen a handful of times. The chain has TRBV20-1 and TRBJ2-6; 11 positions match TRBD1. Trimming took 2 bases from V and 1 from J; bases not matched to a gene: 4. The length of the CDR3 is 17 residues. Germline values: CDR1 DFQATT, CDR2 SNEGSKA (reference sequence). CDR3 in amino acids: CSARSDRGPSGANVLTF. DNA for the CDR3: TGCAGTGCTAGATCGGACAGGGGGCCATCTGGGGCCAACGTCCTGACTTTC.

The chain is built from TRBV12-3 or TRBV12-4 and TRBJ2-7; TRBD1 aligns across 9 bases. V trimming: 5 bases; J trimming: 9 bases; junction bases outside the gene matches: 11. The CDR3 has 14 amino acids. CDR3: CASSVGTGSLRQYF. The CDR3 DNA sequence: TGTGCCAGCAGTGTTGGGACAGGGAGCCTCCGGCAGTACTTC.

This clonotype appeared a few times. The chain recombines TRBV24-1 with TRBJ1-2; weak D call: TRBD1 (5 bases). Germline lookup yields CDR1 KGHDR and CDR2 SFDVKD. The CDR3 is 14 residues long. Trimming cost V 3 bases and J 2 bases, with 9 bases left between them. The CDR3 loop reads CATSDRGGNYGYTF. The CDR3 nucleotides read TGTGCCACCAGTGATCGGGGCGGAAACTATGGCTACACCTTC.

V and J are TRBV7-9 and TRBJ1-2, with D unresolved. The CDR3 length is 13 residues. The germline V and J ends were trimmed by 5 bases and 9 bases, with 16 bases remaining between them. Germline V gene data show CDR1 as SEHNR and CDR2 as FQNEAQ (reference sequence). CDR3 sequence reads: CASSQPGSLRYTF. CDR3 coding DNA: TGTGCCAGCAGCCAACCTGGCAGTCTCCGCTACACCTTC.

J is TRBJ2-1 and V is TRBV5-1; 8 bases are a match to TRBD2. From germline, CDR1 is SGHRS and CDR2 YFSETQ. This CDR3 has 14 residues. V gave up 2 bases and J gave up 11 bases; unmatched junction bases: 9. CDR3: CASSLEAGARKQFF. CDR3 coding DNA: TGCGCCAGCAGCTTAGAAGCGGGGGCAAGGAAGCAGTTCTTC. The full variable domain, rest sourced from reference TRBV5-1 and TRBJ2-1, is KAGVTQTPRYLIKTRGQQVTLSCSPISGHRSVSWYQQTPGQGLQFLFEYFSETQRNKGNFPGRFSGRQFSNSRSEMNVSTLELGDSALYLCASSLEAGARKQFFGPGTRLTVL.

V usage is TRBV27 and J usage is TRBJ1-2; tentatively, D is TRBD1 (5 bases). This CDR3 spans 16 amino acids. Trimming took off 6 bases at V and 7 bases at J, with 24 bases between the two ends. Per germline, CDR1 MNHEY and CDR2 SMNVEV (reference sequence). CDR3 DNA sequence: TGTGCCAGCAGAAAACCGGGACCGGCCGTTTTAGGTGGCTACACCTTC. As protein: CASRKPGPAVLGGYTF.

CDR3 in amino acids: CASSSEEERYGYTF. The CDR3 region has the DNA TGCGCCAGCAGCTCGGAGGAGGAACGCTATGGCTACACCTTC. The V and J genes are TRBV5-1 and TRBJ1-2; D remains ambiguous. V dropped 3 bases and J dropped 4 bases, with 13 bases sitting between them. The CDR3 consists of 14 residues. Looked up from germline, CDR1 is SGHRS and CDR2 is YFSETQ.

This clonotype was picked up a small number of times. This chain's CDR3 is CATPSDSPKRSNYGYTF. In DNA, the CDR3 is TGCGCCACTCCCAGCGACAGTCCCAAACGTTCTAACTATGGCTACACCTTC. The J gene is TRBJ1-2, the V gene TRBV4-1, with D perhaps matching TRBD1 (5 bases). The CDR3 totals 17 residues. Trimming removed 10 bases from V and 0 bases from J, with 24 bases in between. The germline V gene has CDR1 MGHRA and CDR2 YSYEKL.

The chain combines TRBV20-1 with TRBJ2-5, with 7 bases identical to TRBD1. The J segment lost 2 bases and the V segment lost 6 bases, leaving 9 bases of the junction unmatched. CDR3 length equals 14 residues. Germline assignment: CDR1 DFQATT and CDR2 SNEGSKA (reference sequence). Written as DNA, the CDR3 is TGCAGTGCCGAACACCGACAGGGACAAGAGACCCAGTACTTC. Its protein product is CSAEHRQGQETQYF.

The chain has TRBV6-6 and TRBJ1-2, with TRBD1 matching 10 bases. V lost 5 bases and J lost 4; bases outside the gene matches: 7. The CDR3 runs 15 residues. Looked up from germline, CDR1 is MNHNY and CDR2 is SVGAGI (reference sequence). CDR3 nucleotides: TGTGCCAGCAGTCCGGACAGGGGGGCGAGCTATGGCTACACCTTC. It yields the protein CASSPDRGASYGYTF.

This clonotype was seen only a few times. This chain connects TRBV28 to TRBJ2-7, with a weak D call TRBD1 (6 bases). V was shortened by 2 bases and J by 5 bases, with 10 bases between the two germline ends. CDR3 size: 13 residues. From germline, CDR1 is MDHEN and CDR2 SYDVKM. In DNA, the CDR3 is TGTGCCAGCAGTTTACCCAGGGGTAACGAGCAGTACTTC. Residues: CASSLPRGNEQYF.

As DNA, the CDR3 is TGTGCCAGCAGCCAAGGGACAGGGGTCGGGGAGCTGTTTTTT. Amino acids: CASSQGTGVGELFF. This chain connects TRBV3-1 to TRBJ2-2, with 9 nucleotides matching TRBD1. The CDR3 spans 14 residues. Unmatched junction bases numbered 1, after V lost 1 base and J lost 7 bases. Germline CDR1 and CDR2: LGHDT and YNNKEL (reference sequence).